The subject of this entry is one TCR beta chain. The data belong to a study of shared T cell receptors in the human thymus. Assay: immunoSEQ multiplex PCR; the TCRdb copy retains only in-frame clones and omits some. The data hold some 720,000 clones, with roughly 90% observed a single time. The germline CDR1 and CDR2 sequences are MRHNA and SNTAGT. The ends lost 8 bases at V and 1 base at J; junction bases unmatched: 8. This CDR3 region has 15 residues. The sample was also reused in another study, on human thymus T cells. As that report states: Donors were healthy Finnish infants having corrective surgery for congenital heart defects. Resections that were taken during corrective heart surgery supplied the thymus tissue. There appeared to be biased usage of V and J genes in thymic and blood repertoires. Reports from related research described highly overlapping thymic repertoires among unrelated individuals.

Sample: thymocytes. The clonotype originates from a boy in the first two years of life with a congenital heart defect. This sequence joins TRBV6-4 and TRBJ2-3, with 8 bases lining up with TRBD2. The CDR3 loop reads CASHRERECTDTQYF. CDR3 coding DNA: TGTGCCAGCCACCGAGAGCGGGAGTGCACAGATACGCAGTATTTT.